The 32 T cell receptor beta chains in this list originate from one sample, sequenced in a study of spatial heterogeneity in lung cancer. TCRdb ran MiXCR on the 5' RACE reads and lists one entry per CDR3 protein. Among approximately 50,000 distinct CDR3 sequences, around 6.7% were seen once, and the ten largest hold 35%. Stated time point: blood at routine non-recurrence follow-up after resection. Whole RNA, isolated from tumor, nontumor lung or frozen PBMC, was sequenced without prior sorting. The specimen was PBMCs, collected at follow-up. All receptors come from a female donor with early-stage non-small cell lung cancer.

Only a few counts were recorded for this clonotype. The J gene is TRBJ1-1, the V gene TRBV5-5; weak D call: TRBD1 (5 bases). The CDR3 runs to 15 residues. Trimming shortened V by 1 base and J by 0 bases, and 10 bases separated the two germline ends. Looked up from germline, CDR1 is SGHKS and CDR2 is YYEKEE (reference sequence). The CDR3 loop is CASSLNPRVNTEAFF. In DNA form, the CDR3 reads TGTGCCAGCAGCTTGAATCCCAGGGTGAACACTGAAGCTTTCTTT.

This clonotype was counted many times. The chain has TRBV9 and TRBJ2-3; 15 bases align to TRBD2. J was trimmed by 6 bases and V by 4 bases; bases with no gene match: 6. Germline lookup yields CDR1 SGDLS and CDR2 YYNGEE. The CDR3 extends over 16 amino acids. CDR3 amino acids: CASSWTSGGAVDTQYF. CDR3 nucleotides: TGTGCCAGCAGCTGGACTAGCGGGGGGGCGGTGGATACGCAGTATTTT.

This clonotype was detected a few times. The chain employs TRBV20-1 and TRBJ2-1, with D unresolved. The length of the CDR3 is 12 residues. V shed 3 bases and J shed 6 bases, with 9 bases lying between them. CDR1 and CDR2 from the germline V gene are DFQATT and SNEGSKA (reference sequence). The CDR3 sequence: CSASRSSNEQFF. The CDR3 DNA is TGCAGTGCTAGTCGGAGCTCCAATGAGCAGTTCTTC.

J is TRBJ2-2 and V is TRBV5-1; D remains ambiguous. This CDR3 comprises 13 residues. Germline V gene lookup returns CDR1 SGHRS and CDR2 YFSETQ. The ends were cut back, 4 bases at V and 3 bases at J, with 7 bases in the middle. Written as DNA, the CDR3 is TGCGCCAGCAGCACCTGGGACACCGGGGAGCTGTTTTTT. Translated: CASSTWDTGELFF.

The table lists this clonotype with many counts. The chain combines TRBV5-6 with TRBJ1-1; no clear D gene. The CDR3 sequence is 14 residues long. Germline values: CDR1 SGHDT, CDR2 YYEEEE. Trimming cost V 4 bases and J 3 bases, with 13 bases left between them. The CDR3 DNA is TGTGCCAGCAGCCAAAGGAGAGGGTACACTGAAGCTTTCTTT. Its translation: CASSQRRGYTEAFF.

The table lists this clonotype with a few counts. This chain links TRBV5-1 with TRBJ2-5, with a weak D call TRBD1 (6 bases). With 7 bases removed from V and 2 bases from J, the gap between germline ends came to 18 bases. Germline V gene sequence: CDR1 SGHRS, CDR2 YFSETQ. CDR3 size: 15 residues. CDR3 region: CASDPQGMRQETQYF. The CDR3, as DNA: TGCGCCAGCGACCCGCAGGGGATGCGGCAAGAGACCCAGTACTTC.

This clonotype turned up a few times. The chain links TRBV5-1 to TRBJ2-5; TRBD1 matches 8 bases. The CDR3 loop spans 14 amino acids. The V gene end was trimmed by 4 bases and the J gene end by 5 bases; junction bases not matched to a gene: 7. CDR1 SGHRS and CDR2 YFSETQ come from the germline V gene. CDR3 residues: CASSGQGKSETQYF. CDR3 DNA sequence: TGCGCCAGCAGCGGACAGGGAAAGTCCGAGACCCAGTACTTC. The full variable domain, in which reference TRBV5-1 and TRBJ2-5 provide the parts outside the CDR3, is KAGVTQTPRYLIKTRGQQVTLSCSPISGHRSVSWYQQTPGQGLQFLFEYFSETQRNKGNFPGRFSGRQFSNSRSEMNVSTLELGDSALYLCASSGQGKSETQYFGPGTRLLVL.

This clonotype was found many times. The chain has TRBV20-1 and TRBJ1-4; possible D gene TRBD1, 5 bases. Germline CDR1 reads DFQATT; CDR2 reads SNEGSKA (reference sequence). The CDR3 extends over 13 amino acids. The V end lost 3 bases, the J end lost 1 base, and 6 bases lay between the germline ends. The CDR3 DNA reads TGCAGTGCTAGGGACATAACTAATGAAAAACTGTTTTTT. It yields the protein CSARDITNEKLFF.

The table lists this clonotype with many counts. V is TRBV5-1 and J is TRBJ2-5, with TRBD2 matching over 11 bases. Trimming removed 4 bases from V and 4 bases from J; junction bases left unmatched: 6. The germline V gene has CDR1 SGHRS and CDR2 YFSETQ. The CDR3 length is 15 residues. As DNA, the CDR3 is TGCGCCAGCAGCCAACTAACTAGCGGGGGAGAGACCCAGTACTTC. Protein: CASSQLTSGGETQYF.

This chain connects TRBV6-5 to TRBJ1-1; 9 nucleotides agree with TRBD1. With V trimmed by 5 bases and J by 2 bases, 3 bases remained unmatched. The CDR3 is 14 residues long. Germline V gene data show CDR1 as MNHEY and CDR2 as SVGAGI. The CDR3 sequence is CASSLQGANTEAFF. The CDR3 DNA sequence: TGTGCCAGCAGTCTACAGGGGGCAAACACTGAAGCTTTCTTT.

In this sample, this clonotype turned up many times. V and J are TRBV28 and TRBJ2-7; TRBD2 matches at 8 bases. Trimming at V came to 10 bases and at J to 7 bases, leaving 12 bases not matched to a gene. CDR3 size: 13 residues. CDR1 and CDR2 (germline): MDHEN, SYDVKM. CDR3 loop: CATSGGQMREQYF. The CDR3 coding sequence is TGTGCCACAAGCGGGGGACAAATGCGGGAGCAGTACTTC. The full variable domain, its missing parts supplied by reference TRBV28 and TRBJ2-7, is DVKVTQSSRYLVKRTGEKVFLECVQDMDHENMFWYRQDPGLGLRLIYFSYDVKMKEKGDIPEGYSVSREKKERFSLILESASTNQTSMYLCATSGGQMREQYFGPGTRLTVT.

This clonotype was found a few times. The junction and the germline gene differ at one end; a read error may be behind it. V gene TRBV29-1 combines with J gene TRBJ1-2, with TRBD1 as a possible D gene (6 bases). This CDR3 is built from 12 residues. CDR1 is SQVTM, CDR2 ANQGSEA, per germline. The CDR3 loop is CSAKSGQGKLYF. CDR3 sequence (DNA): TGCAGCGCCAAGAGCGGGCAGGGGAAACTATACTTC.

This chain links TRBV6-2 or TRBV6-3 with TRBJ2-2; 10 nucleotides agree with TRBD2. The V segment lost 0 bases and the J segment 2 bases; nucleotides outside the gene matches: 6. CDR1 is MNHEY, CDR2 SVGEGT, per germline. The length of the CDR3 is 18 residues. This CDR3 reads CASSYSGLAGVNTGELFF. DNA of the CDR3: TGTGCCAGCAGTTACTCGGGCCTAGCGGGGGTAAACACCGGGGAGCTGTTTTTT.

With regard to this clonotype: This may come from a read error, since a much larger clone is one base off. The chain is built from TRBV20-1 and TRBJ1-5; tentative D call: TRBD1 (6 bases). The germline CDR1 and CDR2 sequences are DFQATT and SNEGSKA (reference sequence). CDR3 size: 14 residues. Trimming took off 6 bases at V and 3 bases at J, with 15 bases between the two ends. The CDR3 here is CSARYRVYNQPQHF. In DNA form, the CDR3 reads TGCAGTGCGAGATACAGGGTATACAATCAGCCCCAGCATTTT.

This rearrangement joins TRBV2 to TRBJ2-3; 9 bases are a match to TRBD1. With 3 bases clipped from V and 0 bases from J, the junction kept 13 bases outside the gene matches. The germline V gene encodes CDR1 SNHLY and CDR2 FYNNEI. There are 19 residues in the CDR3. CDR3 amino acids: CASSDKVDRGKASTDTQYF. CDR3 bases: TGTGCCAGCAGTGATAAGGTGGACAGGGGAAAGGCTAGCACAGATACGCAGTATTTT.

The chain is built from TRBV28 and TRBJ2-7; tentatively, D is TRBD2 (7 bases). This CDR3 has 17 residues. Trimming cost V 1 base and J 2 bases, with 18 bases left between them. The germline CDR1 and CDR2 sequences are MDHEN and SYDVKM. CDR3 bases: TGTGCCAGCAGTTTATTCGCCTGGCGGGGGCCCCCCTACGAGCAGTACTTC. Its protein is CASSLFAWRGPPYEQYF.

This CDR3 reads CASSQAWGRPTDTQYF. CDR3 sequence (DNA): TGTGCCAGCAGCCAGGCCTGGGGAAGACCAACAGATACGCAGTATTTT. The chain carries TRBV3-1 and TRBJ2-3; D call uncertain. Trimming took 3 bases from V and 3 from J, leaving 16 bases between them. Germline V lookup: CDR1 LGHDT, CDR2 YNNKEL (reference sequence). This CDR3 is 16 amino acids long.

This clonotype was seen repeatedly, ten times or more. The gene calls are TRBV5-8 and TRBJ2-1, with 9 bases that match TRBD1. The CDR3 sequence is 16 residues long. With V trimmed by 3 bases and J by 9 bases, 13 bases remained unmatched. CDR1 and CDR2 from the germline V gene are SGHTS and YDEGEE. For the CDR3, the DNA is TGTGCCAGCAGCTCCTGGACAGGGGTCTTTCGCGGTGAGCAGTTCTTC. It is translated as CASSSWTGVFRGEQFF.

A few counts support this clonotype. The gene calls are TRBV5-8 and TRBJ2-2; 8 bases match TRBD2. V was pared by 6 bases and J by 2 bases, with 6 bases of the junction left unmatched. The germline V gene encodes CDR1 SGHTS and CDR2 YDEGEE. The CDR3 has 15 amino acids. The CDR3 reads CASTGLADNTGELFF. The CDR3, as DNA: TGTGCCAGCACCGGACTAGCAGATAACACCGGGGAGCTGTTTTTT.

The chain couples TRBV29-1 to TRBJ2-3; D is ambiguous. The CDR3 consists of 15 residues. V was clipped by 4 bases and J by 2 bases, with 16 bases between them. From germline, CDR1 is SQVTM and CDR2 ANQGSEA. The CDR3 sequence is CSVVPPGHSTDTQYF. In DNA, the CDR3 is TGCAGCGTTGTCCCCCCGGGCCACTCCACAGATACGCAGTATTTT.

This clonotype was seen repeatedly, ten times or more. This sequence joins TRBV4-2 and TRBJ1-6; the D is unclear. V lost 4 bases to trimming and J lost 7 bases, with 20 bases between them. The CDR3 totals 17 residues. Germline loops: CDR1 LGHNA, CDR2 YNFKEQ. The CDR3 is CASSLGGSLSDNSPLHF. The CDR3 DNA is TGTGCCAGCAGCCTTGGAGGGAGCCTTAGCGACAATTCACCCCTCCACTTT.

The chain recombines TRBV6-2 or TRBV6-3 with TRBJ2-1; the D is unclear. The CDR3 runs to 11 residues. Germline CDR1 reads MNHEY; CDR2 reads SVGEGT. V was trimmed by 2 bases and J by 10 bases, leaving 6 bases between them. CDR3 DNA sequence: TGTGCCAGCAGTTACCCCTCAGAGCAGTTCTTC. This encodes CASSYPSEQFF.

V usage is TRBV6-5 and J usage is TRBJ2-2, with D hard to call. The V gene's germline CDR1 is MNHEY and CDR2 SVGAGI. This CDR3 comprises 14 residues. Trimming stripped 0 bases from V and 2 bases from J, with 4 bases between. CDR3 in amino acids: CASSYSSNTGELFF. CDR3 DNA sequence: TGTGCCAGCAGTTACTCTTCCAACACCGGGGAGCTGTTTTTT.

The table lists this clonotype with a few counts. The chain combines TRBV6-2 or TRBV6-3 with TRBJ1-5; the D gene is possibly TRBD1 (6 bases). Trimming took 5 bases from V and 5 from J, leaving 10 bases between them. The CDR3 contains 13 residues. Germline CDR1 MNHEY, CDR2 SVGEGT. The CDR3 here is CASSRDTHQPQHF. The DNA of the CDR3 is TGTGCCAGCAGTAGGGACACCCATCAGCCCCAGCATTTT.

The V call is TRBV24-1, the J call TRBJ1-1; a possible D gene is TRBD1 (6 bases). V was cut by 3 bases and J by 4 bases, with 8 bases left in between. The CDR3 loop spans 13 amino acids. Looked up from germline, CDR1 is KGHDR and CDR2 is SFDVKD. The CDR3 loop is CATSDAGATEAFF. CDR3 nucleotides: TGTGCCACCAGTGATGCAGGGGCCACTGAAGCTTTCTTT.

This clonotype was seen repeatedly, ten times or more. CDR3 region: CASSSTGTEETQYF. The CDR3 nucleotides read TGCGCCAGCAGCTCGACAGGGACAGAAGAGACCCAGTACTTC. The chain couples TRBV5-1 to TRBJ2-5, with 7 bases aligning to TRBD1. V shed 3 bases and J 3 bases; nucleotides not matched to a gene: 5. Germline loops: CDR1 SGHRS, CDR2 YFSETQ. The CDR3 is 14 amino acids.

In its sample, this clonotype was seen many times. The CDR3 is CASRPLGPYNEQFF. Written as DNA, the CDR3 is TGTGCCAGCAGGCCCCTGGGACCCTACAATGAGCAGTTCTTC. The chain recombines TRBV6-5 with TRBJ2-1, with D possibly called TRBD1 or TRBD2 (5 bases each). From germline, CDR1 is MNHEY and CDR2 SVGAGI. V lost 6 bases and J 2 bases, leaving 11 bases between the germline ends. This CDR3 is 14 amino acids long.

About this clonotype itself: Possible read error: a much larger clone is one base away. The genes are TRBV3-1 and TRBJ2-7, with D hard to call. This CDR3 is built from 12 residues. Germline assignment: CDR1 LGHDT and CDR2 YNNKEL (reference sequence). V lost 5 bases and J lost 0, with 5 bases in between. The CDR3 region is CASSTTSYEQYF. CDR3 sequence (DNA): TGTGCCAGCAGCACCACCTCCTACGAGCAGTACTTC.

This clonotype was counted many times. The chain uses TRBV7-6 and TRBJ2-5; D is perhaps TRBD1 (6 bases). The V gene lost 1 base and the J gene lost 4 bases, with 13 bases spanning the gap. CDR1 and CDR2 from the germline V gene are SGHVS and FNYEAQ. This CDR3 spans 15 amino acids. CDR3 region: CASSLVVQGGETQYF. CDR3 coding DNA: TGTGCCAGCAGCTTAGTAGTACAGGGCGGAGAGACCCAGTACTTC. The complete variable domain, with remaining parts taken from reference TRBV7-6 and TRBJ2-5, reads GAGVSQSPRYKVTKRGQDVALRCDPISGHVSLYWYRQALGQGPEFLTYFNYEAQQDKSGLPNDRFSAERPEGSISTLTIQRTEQRDSAMYRCASSLVVQGGETQYFGPGTRLLVL.

This clonotype was seen at least ten times. The rearrangement uses TRBV7-9 and TRBJ2-3, with 10 bases aligning to TRBD2. The CDR3 is 16 residues long. Germline values: CDR1 SEHNR, CDR2 FQNEAQ (reference sequence). The J segment lost 6 bases and the V segment lost 4 bases, leaving 10 bases of the junction unmatched. CDR3 nucleotides: TGTGCCAGCAGCTCACAAGCGGGGGGGCCATTTGATACGCAGTATTTT. Residues: CASSSQAGGPFDTQYF.

This rearrangement joins TRBV4-2 to TRBJ1-1, with no clear D. V lost 4 bases to trimming and J lost 4 bases, with 16 bases between them. From germline, CDR1 is LGHNA and CDR2 YNFKEQ. The CDR3 totals 15 residues. CDR3 sequence (DNA): TGTGCCAGCAGCCCCGAGGATAGGTACAGCACTGAAGCTTTCTTT. This sequence encodes CASSPEDRYSTEAFF.

This clonotype was detected many times. The V call is TRBV5-5, the J call TRBJ2-1; 10 bases agree with TRBD2. V shed 4 bases and J 4 bases; nucleotides not matched to a gene: 8. CDR3 length equals 16 residues. In germline, CDR1 is SGHKS, CDR2 YYEKEE (reference sequence). In DNA form, the CDR3 reads TGTGCCAGCAGCGTACCTAGCGGGGGCCTATACAATGAGCAGTTCTTC. Translated: CASSVPSGGLYNEQFF.